Shown below are 28 T cell receptor beta chains from a single sample sequenced in a study of response to subunit inactivated influenza vaccine. Via MiXCR, TCRdb re-called the RT-PCR reads, giving one row per CDR3 protein. Among 170,000 or so distinct CDR3 sequences listed, approximately 11% were seen once. The input for sequencing was CD8+ T cells sorted from PBMCs, taken 23 to 25 months after vaccination. The receptors come from a man aged 50 to 69 who received an inactivated influenza vaccine.

This clonotype was recorded at least ten times. This chain uses TRBV5-1 with TRBJ2-3, with no clear D. The length of the CDR3 is 16 residues. V was trimmed by 4 bases and J by 0 bases, leaving 15 bases between them. Germline V gives CDR1 SGHRS, CDR2 YFSETQ. The CDR3 region has the DNA TGCGCCAGCAGCCCCCGGGTCTCGATCAGCACAGATACGCAGTATTTT. This encodes CASSPRVSISTDTQYF.

The gene calls are TRBV20-1 and TRBJ2-7, with 8 bases identical to TRBD2. The J segment lost 2 bases and the V segment lost 5 bases, leaving 8 bases of the junction unmatched. Germline lookup yields CDR1 DFQATT and CDR2 SNEGSKA (reference sequence). CDR3 size: 14 residues. CDR3 bases: TGCAGTGCTTTCAAGAGGCGGGGGGCCTACGAGCAGTACTTC. Translating gives CSAFKRRGAYEQYF.

V usage is TRBV11-2 and J usage is TRBJ1-2, with no clear D. Trimming removed 1 base at V and 2 bases at J, with 11 bases between. This CDR3 spans 15 amino acids. The germline CDR1 and CDR2 sequences are SGHAT and FQNNGV. Here the CDR3 reads CASSLVAVGNYGYTF. In DNA form, the CDR3 reads TGTGCCAGCAGCTTAGTGGCAGTCGGAAACTATGGCTACACCTTC.

This clonotype was observed a few times. This chain links TRBV7-9 with TRBJ1-1; perhaps TRBD1 as D (5 bases). The V and J ends lost 5 bases and 6 bases respectively, with 10 bases between them. CDR3 length: 12 amino acids. In germline, CDR1 is SEHNR, CDR2 FQNEAQ (reference sequence). The chain's CDR3 is CASSPGTAEAFF. The CDR3 DNA sequence: TGTGCCAGCAGCCCCGGGACCGCTGAAGCTTTCTTT.

This clonotype was found many times. The CDR3 protein is CASSFGAPLNTGELFF. The DNA for the CDR3 is TGTGCCAGCAGTTTTGGAGCGCCCTTAAACACCGGGGAGCTGTTTTTT. The chain uses TRBV12-3 or TRBV12-4 and TRBJ2-2; D gene unclear. CDR3 length equals 16 residues. V lost 3 bases, J lost 2 bases, and 13 bases lay in between.

This clonotype appeared a few times. V and J are TRBV4-3 and TRBJ2-1, with 7 bases fitting TRBD1. The CDR3 extends over 15 amino acids. Per the germline V gene, CDR1 is LGHNA and CDR2 is YSLEER. V shed 3 bases and J 0 bases; nucleotides not matched to a gene: 2. CDR3 DNA: TGCGCCAGCAGCCACCGGACAGGCTCCTACAATGAGCAGTTCTTC. Residues: CASSHRTGSYNEQFF.

The gene calls are TRBV3-1 and TRBJ2-3, with D unclear. Trimming removed 0 bases from V and 4 bases from J, with 17 bases in between. This CDR3 comprises 17 residues. CDR1 and CDR2 from the germline V gene are LGHDT and YNNKEL (reference sequence). The CDR3 sequence is CASSQDRKRKVADTQYF. The CDR3 nucleotides read TGTGCCAGCAGCCAAGATAGGAAGAGAAAAGTTGCAGATACGCAGTATTTT.

As to this clonotype: This clone may be a read error of a much larger clone one base away. The V and J genes are TRBV19 and TRBJ2-7, with 9 nucleotides matching TRBD1. Germline V gene lookup returns CDR1 LNHDA and CDR2 SQIVND (reference sequence). This CDR3 is built from 15 residues. In DNA, the CDR3 is TGTGCCAGTAGTATCGGGACAGGGATGGCCTACAAGCAGTACTTC. As protein: CASSIGTGMAYKQYF.

This clonotype has more than one count but fewer than ten. The chain combines TRBV11-2 with TRBJ1-1; 12 positions match TRBD1. The J segment lost 3 bases and the V segment lost 1 base, leaving 18 bases of the junction unmatched. CDR1 SGHAT and CDR2 FQNNGV come from the germline V gene. The CDR3 runs to 21 residues. The CDR3 sequence: CASSLGTGTGGADRSDTEAFF. The CDR3, as DNA: TGTGCCAGCAGCTTAGGCACCGGGACAGGGGGCGCCGATCGGTCCGACACTGAAGCTTTCTTT.

In this sample, this clonotype turned up a few times. The CDR3 reads CASSPKDSYNEQFF. As DNA, the CDR3 is TGTGCCAGCAGCCCTAAGGACTCCTACAATGAGCAGTTCTTC. The chain recombines TRBV7-9 with TRBJ2-1; no clear D. The CDR3 totals 14 residues. V dropped 5 bases and J dropped 0 bases, with 8 bases sitting between them. CDR1 is SEHNR, CDR2 FQNEAQ, per germline (reference sequence).

This clonotype has a count of ten or more. V usage is TRBV12-3 or TRBV12-4 and J usage is TRBJ2-2; TRBD1 aligns across 7 bases. The CDR3 totals 15 residues. V lost 0 bases to trimming and J lost 5 bases; unmatched junction nucleotides: 3. CDR3 loop: CASSLAGGATGELFF. CDR3 sequence (DNA): TGTGCCAGCAGTTTAGCAGGGGGCGCGACCGGGGAGCTGTTTTTT.

This clonotype was seen a few times. The chain carries TRBV29-1 and TRBJ2-7, with 13 bases fitting TRBD2. The J segment lost 5 bases and the V segment lost 6 bases, leaving 7 bases of the junction unmatched. The germline gives CDR1 SQVTM, CDR2 ANQGSEA. The CDR3 loop spans 14 amino acids. The CDR3 loop is CSVLGLAGVHEQYF. CDR3 sequence (DNA): TGCAGCGTACTTGGACTAGCGGGGGTGCACGAGCAGTACTTC.

This clonotype was seen a few times. V is TRBV20-1 and J is TRBJ2-7; D remains unclear. The CDR3 extends over 13 amino acids. V was shortened by 1 base and J by 3 bases, with 10 bases between the two germline ends. Germline V CDR1 and CDR2: DFQATT, SNEGSKA (reference sequence). The CDR3 sequence is CSARVPDRYEQYF. The CDR3 DNA reads as TGCAGTGCTAGAGTTCCGGACCGCTACGAGCAGTACTTC.

The chain recombines TRBV7-9 with TRBJ2-7; 7 nucleotides agree with TRBD2. CDR1 and CDR2 from the germline V gene are SEHNR and FQNEAQ (reference sequence). This CDR3 spans 17 amino acids. V lost 5 bases to trimming and J lost 5 bases; unmatched junction nucleotides: 18. The CDR3 loop reads CASSRAEYTYGRNEQYF. The CDR3 DNA sequence: TGTGCCAGCAGCCGCGCCGAGTACACTTACGGGAGGAACGAGCAGTACTTC.

A few counts support this clonotype. The gene calls are TRBV3-1 and TRBJ2-7, with 7 bases matching TRBD2. Germline CDR1 is LGHDT and CDR2 is YNNKEL (reference sequence). The CDR3 loop spans 14 amino acids. The J segment lost 3 bases and the V segment lost 1 base, leaving 3 bases of the junction unmatched. CDR3: CASSQGGGDYEQYF. Here the CDR3 DNA reads TGTGCCAGCAGCCAAGGGGGAGGGGACTACGAGCAGTACTTC.

This sequence joins TRBV30 and TRBJ2-5; tentative D call: TRBD1 (6 bases). The germline V gene has CDR1 GTSNPN and CDR2 SVGIG (reference sequence). V was pared by 5 bases and J by 2 bases, with 18 bases between. This CDR3 region has 15 residues. The CDR3 nucleotides are TGTGCCTGGGGACCCCATGCCAGGGGTCAAGAGACCCAGTACTTC. Amino acids: CAWGPHARGQETQYF.

The sample holds many counts of this clonotype. The CDR3 nucleotides read TGTGCCAGCAGCTTAGATGAGACCCAGTACTTC. The encoded protein is CASSLDETQYF. The chain links TRBV11-2 to TRBJ2-5; D unresolved. Between the trimmed V and J ends, which lost 0 bases and 5 bases, there was a span of 1 base. CDR3 length equals 11 residues. Per germline, CDR1 SGHAT and CDR2 FQNNGV.

The chain combines TRBV5-1 with TRBJ2-1, with 10 bases matching TRBD2. CDR1 SGHRS and CDR2 YFSETQ come from the germline V gene. The CDR3 has 19 residues. V shed 1 base, J shed 0 bases, and the junction held 10 bases outside the gene matches. CDR3 nucleotide sequence: TGCGCCAGCAGCTTGCCGGTAGCGGGGGGTACGAGCTCCTACAATGAGCAGTTCTTC. Translation: CASSLPVAGGTSSYNEQFF. Using reference TRBV5-1 and TRBJ2-1 for the parts outside the CDR3, the full variable domain is KAGVTQTPRYLIKTRGQQVTLSCSPISGHRSVSWYQQTPGQGLQFLFEYFSETQRNKGNFPGRFSGRQFSNSRSEMNVSTLELGDSALYLCASSLPVAGGTSSYNEQFFGPGTRLTVL.

For the CDR3, the DNA is TGCGCCAGCAGCTTGGGCGTTACCACCCAAGAGACCCAGTACTTC. Translated: CASSLGVTTQETQYF. The chain links TRBV5-1 to TRBJ2-5; no reliable D call. Germline assignment: CDR1 SGHRS and CDR2 YFSETQ. The CDR3 is made up of 15 amino acids. V shed 0 bases and J shed 1 base, with 10 bases lying between them.

This clonotype was recorded at least ten times. The rearrangement joins TRBV2 to TRBJ2-7; D uncertain. CDR1 and CDR2 (germline): SNHLY, FYNNEI. CDR3 length equals 11 residues. V lost 3 bases to trimming and J lost 3 bases, with 3 bases between them. The CDR3 nucleotides read TGTGCCAGCAGTGAGCACTACGAGCAGTACTTC. It codes for CASSEHYEQYF.

V gene TRBV24-1 combines with J gene TRBJ2-7; TRBD2 matches 11 bases. Germline lookup yields CDR1 KGHDR and CDR2 SFDVKD. This CDR3 has 14 residues. The trim removed 6 bases at V and 2 bases at J, leaving 2 bases unmatched. CDR3 sequence: CATSTSGRPYEQYF. CDR3 DNA sequence: TGTGCCACCAGTACTAGCGGGAGACCCTACGAGCAGTACTTC.

This clonotype was recorded a few times. The rearrangement links TRBV19 to TRBJ2-2; D may be TRBD2 (5 bases). V was cut by 8 bases and J by 2 bases, with 15 bases left in between. The CDR3 covers 15 residues. Germline V gene sequence: CDR1 LNHDA, CDR2 SQIVND (reference sequence). This CDR3 is CASYSGIDNTGELFF. For the CDR3, the DNA is TGTGCCAGTTACTCGGGGATTGATAACACCGGGGAGCTGTTTTTT.

V usage is TRBV28 and J usage is TRBJ2-7; 8 bases map to TRBD1. The V gene end was trimmed by 3 bases and the J gene end by 6 bases; junction bases not matched to a gene: 13. The CDR3 totals 16 residues. Germline lookup yields CDR1 MDHEN and CDR2 SYDVKM. The CDR3 DNA is TGTGCCAGCAGTTTCCAGCCGCGAGACAGGGGAAGCGAGCAGTACTTC. It translates to CASSFQPRDRGSEQYF. The variable domain in full, completed from reference TRBV28 and TRBJ2-7, reads DVKVTQSSRYLVKRTGEKVFLECVQDMDHENMFWYRQDPGLGLRLIYFSYDVKMKEKGDIPEGYSVSREKKERFSLILESASTNQTSMYLCASSFQPRDRGSEQYFGPGTRLTVT.

This clonotype occurred a few times. The rearrangement links TRBV6-1 to TRBJ2-5; TRBD1 matches 9 bases. Per the germline V gene, CDR1 is MNHNS and CDR2 is SASEGT. V was clipped by 7 bases and J by 2 bases; unmatched bases: 8. This CDR3 is built from 15 residues. For the CDR3, the DNA is TGTGCCAGCAAACTACAGGGGGCTTTACAAGAGACCCAGTACTTC. This encodes CASKLQGALQETQYF.

This chain links TRBV20-1 with TRBJ2-3; D not certain. Germline loops: CDR1 DFQATT, CDR2 SNEGSKA (reference sequence). This CDR3 is built from 16 residues. The germline V and J ends were trimmed by 0 bases and 2 bases, with 15 bases remaining between them. In DNA form, the CDR3 reads TGCAGTGCTAGAGATTGGCCAGGTAGAACCACAGATACGCAGTATTTT. This codes for CSARDWPGRTTDTQYF.

The genes are TRBV28 and TRBJ2-1; D is possibly TRBD2 (6 bases). This CDR3 region has 15 residues. V lost 3 bases and J 0 bases, leaving 9 bases between the germline ends. In germline, CDR1 is MDHEN, CDR2 SYDVKM. CDR3 amino acids: CASSFIGSSYNEQFF. The CDR3 DNA reads TGTGCCAGCAGTTTTATCGGGAGCTCCTACAATGAGCAGTTCTTC.

This clonotype has just a few counts. This chain joins TRBV25-1 and TRBJ2-3; no clear D. Per germline, CDR1 MGHDK and CDR2 SYGVNS. The CDR3 is 13 amino acids. The V and J ends lost 10 bases and 7 bases respectively, with 18 bases between them. The CDR3 nucleotides are TGTGCCACCCTCCCGCCGGGTCTGAATACGCAGTATTTT. Residues: CATLPPGLNTQYF.

This clonotype has only a few counts. The rearrangement links TRBV6-1 to TRBJ1-1, with 8 bases matching TRBD1. V dropped 5 bases and J dropped 1; count of bases not matched to a gene: 6. The CDR3 contains 15 residues. CDR1 is MNHNS and CDR2 is SASEGT in the germline V gene. The CDR3 here is CASSPWTGTNTEAFF. The CDR3 DNA follows: TGTGCCAGCAGTCCATGGACAGGGACGAACACTGAAGCTTTCTTT.